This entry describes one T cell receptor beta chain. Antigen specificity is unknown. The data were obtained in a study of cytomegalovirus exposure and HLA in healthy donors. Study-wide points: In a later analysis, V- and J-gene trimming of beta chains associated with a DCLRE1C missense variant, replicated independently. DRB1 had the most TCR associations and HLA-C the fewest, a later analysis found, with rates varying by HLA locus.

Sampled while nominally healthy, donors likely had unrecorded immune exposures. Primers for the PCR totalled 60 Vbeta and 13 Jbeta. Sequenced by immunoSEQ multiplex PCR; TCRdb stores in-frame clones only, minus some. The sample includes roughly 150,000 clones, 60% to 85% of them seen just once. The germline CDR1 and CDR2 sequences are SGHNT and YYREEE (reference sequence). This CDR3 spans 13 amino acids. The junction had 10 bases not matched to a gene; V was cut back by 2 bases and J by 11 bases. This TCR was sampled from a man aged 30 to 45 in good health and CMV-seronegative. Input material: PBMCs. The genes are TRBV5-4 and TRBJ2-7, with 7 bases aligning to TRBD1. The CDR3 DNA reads TGTGCCAGCAGCTTCTATACGACAGGGAGAAAGTACTTC. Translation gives CASSFYTTGRKYF.